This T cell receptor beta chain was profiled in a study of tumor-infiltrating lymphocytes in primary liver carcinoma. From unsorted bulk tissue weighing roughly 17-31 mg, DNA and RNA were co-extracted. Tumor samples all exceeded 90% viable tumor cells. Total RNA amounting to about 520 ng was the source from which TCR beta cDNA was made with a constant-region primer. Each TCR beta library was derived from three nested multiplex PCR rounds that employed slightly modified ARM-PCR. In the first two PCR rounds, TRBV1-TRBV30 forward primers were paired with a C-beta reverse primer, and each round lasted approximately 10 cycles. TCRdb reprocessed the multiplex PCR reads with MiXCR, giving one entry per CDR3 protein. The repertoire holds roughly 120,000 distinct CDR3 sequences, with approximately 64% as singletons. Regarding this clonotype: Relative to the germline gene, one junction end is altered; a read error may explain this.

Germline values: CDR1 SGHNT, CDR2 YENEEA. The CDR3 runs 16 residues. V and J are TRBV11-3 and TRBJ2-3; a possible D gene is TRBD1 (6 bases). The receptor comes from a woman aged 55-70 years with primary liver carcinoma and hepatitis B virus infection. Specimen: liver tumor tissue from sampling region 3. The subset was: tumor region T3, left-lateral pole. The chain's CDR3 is CASSPQQGSSTDTQYF. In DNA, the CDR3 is TGTGCCAGCAGCCCCCAGCAGGGGTCAAGCACAGATACGCAGTATTTC.